The clone carrying this TCR beta chain has just a few counts. The antigen remains undetermined. Different DNA sequences within this sample yield the same CDR3. CDR3 length: 12 amino acids. V lost 4 bases, J lost 8 bases, and 3 bases stayed unmatched. Germline CDR1 SQVTM, CDR2 ANQGSEA. This sample is part of a study of beta chain features in type 1 diabetes. Study-wide context: Across all samples, over 85 million sorted cells were examined. Regarding the study as a whole: A greater similarity of naive, central memory and Treg TCRB repertoires was seen among patients than among healthy donors. There was a moderate but significant shortening of TCRB CDR3s in all four CD4+ subsets of Type 1 diabetes patients. Type 1 diabetes patients showed fewer insertions and more deletions at VDJ junctions.

Sequenced material consisted of expressed TCRB transcripts (all of the isolated RNA was reverse transcribed). Libraries were prepared by immunoSEQ multiplex PCR; TCRdb keeps only in-frame clonotypes and omits some of them. Of around 710,000 clones listed, around 11% are singletons. Donors underwent one heparinised blood draw, around 120 mL on average. The chain carries TRBV29-1 and TRBJ1-4; TRBD1 aligns across 8 bases. The sequence was collected from a man younger than 40 with type 1 diabetes. The material sequenced was naive CD4+ T cells from blood. CDR3 residues: CSVVQGGEKLFF. The DNA for the CDR3 is TGCAGCGTTGTACAGGGGGGCGAAAAACTGTTTTTT.